The 11 T cell receptor beta chains given below trace back to one sample, sequenced in a study of post-analysis software for immune sequencing data. Antigen specificity for these receptors is unknown. General study findings and limits: Five or six TRBV segments, TRBV5-6, TRBV5-1 and TRBV20-1 among them, were found more frequent in patients than controls.

Every TCR beta cDNA library bore unique molecular identifiers. MiXCR, run by TCRdb on the PCR reads, gives a single entry per CDR3 protein. The table lists about 500,000 distinct CDR3 sequences, over 35% of them singletons. Source material: blood. The source is a girl between 5 and 17 years old with multiple sclerosis.

This clonotype turned up a few times. The rearrangement links TRBV12-3 or TRBV12-4 to TRBJ2-1; perhaps TRBD1 as D (5 bases). The V end lost 6 bases, the J end lost 10 bases, and 13 bases lay between the germline ends. The CDR3 spans 12 residues. The CDR3 bases are TGTGCCAGCAGGCTCCAGGGATGGGAGCAGTTCTTC. Amino acids: CASRLQGWEQFF.

The rearrangement links TRBV7-9 to TRBJ2-1; 9 nucleotides line up with TRBD2. Germline loops: CDR1 SEHNR, CDR2 FQNEAQ (reference sequence). Trimming removed 7 bases from V and 6 bases from J; junction bases left unmatched: 10. The CDR3 totals 15 residues. CDR3 nucleotides: TGTGCCAGCACGCCAGCGGGAGGTCTTGGCAATGAGCAGTTCTTC. It encodes CASTPAGGLGNEQFF. The variable domain in full, completed from reference TRBV7-9 and TRBJ2-1, reads DTGVSQNPRHKITKRGQNVTFRCDPISEHNRLYWYRQTLGQGPEFLTYFQNEAQLEKSRLLSDRFSAERPKGSFSTLEIQRTEQGDSAMYLCASTPAGGLGNEQFFGPGTRLTVL.

This chain links TRBV29-1 with TRBJ2-7, with TRBD2 identical over 10 bases. V shed 4 bases, J shed 1 base, and the junction held 7 bases outside the gene matches. This CDR3 spans 15 amino acids. The germline V gene has CDR1 SQVTM and CDR2 ANQGSEA. CDR3 amino acids: CSVVLAGVFSYEQYF. In DNA, the CDR3 is TGCAGCGTTGTCCTAGCGGGAGTCTTTTCCTACGAGCAGTACTTC.

This rearrangement joins TRBV9 to TRBJ2-1; a weak D match, TRBD2 (6 bases). The V end was cut by 0 bases, the J end by 4 bases, with 14 bases between. CDR1 and CDR2 from the germline V gene are SGDLS and YYNGEE. This CDR3 contains 16 residues. The CDR3 nucleotides read TGTGCCAGCAGCGTAGCTGCGGGAATAGGGTACAATGAGCAGTTCTTC. Protein sequence: CASSVAAGIGYNEQFF.

This clonotype was counted a few times. This chain joins TRBV27 and TRBJ2-1; D is uncertain. This CDR3 spans 13 amino acids. The germline gives CDR1 MNHEY, CDR2 SMNVEV (reference sequence). V lost 7 bases, J lost 7 bases, and 14 bases lay in between. This CDR3 reads CASTHGIENEQFF. CDR3 bases: TGTGCCAGCACCCACGGAATAGAGAATGAGCAGTTCTTC.

The chain joins TRBV6-5 to TRBJ1-6; D uncertain. Germline loops: CDR1 MNHEY, CDR2 SVGAGI. CDR3 length: 13 amino acids. The V end was cut by 5 bases, the J end by 7 bases, with 9 bases between. The CDR3 region is CASSLSENSPLHF. DNA of the CDR3: TGTGCCAGCAGTCTCTCAGAAAATTCACCCCTCCACTTT.

The chain is built from TRBV29-1 and TRBJ1-4; 8 nucleotides agree with TRBD1. With V trimmed by 6 bases and J by 8 bases, 11 bases remained unmatched. CDR1 SQVTM and CDR2 ANQGSEA come from the germline V gene. The CDR3 spans 14 residues. The CDR3 DNA reads as TGCAGCGTGGCCGACAGGGGAGGAAGCGAAAAACTGTTTTTT. This translates into CSVADRGGSEKLFF.

This clonotype was found a few times. The chain recombines TRBV7-3 with TRBJ2-7, with 8 bases lining up with TRBD2. Germline CDR1 and CDR2: SGHTA and FQGTGA. The CDR3 has 19 residues. J was trimmed by 1 base and V by 6 bases; bases with no gene match: 20. CDR3 in DNA: TGTGCCAGCAGTCCTTGGTTCGGGGGGCTAGCGGGTCCGTCCTACGAGCAGTACTTC. Protein product: CASSPWFGGLAGPSYEQYF. Based on the CDR3 plus reference TRBV7-3 and TRBJ2-7, the full variable domain is GAGVSQTPSNKVTEKGKYVELRCDPISGHTALYWYRQSLGQGPEFLIYFQGTGAADDSGLPNDRFFAVRPEGSVSTLKIQRTERGDSAVYLCASSPWFGGLAGPSYEQYFGPGTRLTVT.

This clonotype came up a few times. The gene calls are TRBV20-1 and TRBJ2-1, with 11 bases that match TRBD2. The CDR3 extends over 16 amino acids. Germline lookup yields CDR1 DFQATT and CDR2 SNEGSKA (reference sequence). The J segment lost 4 bases and the V segment lost 5 bases, leaving 10 bases of the junction unmatched. CDR3 sequence: CSAPRLAGWRYNEQFF. The CDR3 DNA reads TGCAGTGCTCCGCGACTAGCGGGGTGGAGATACAATGAGCAGTTCTTC.

This rearrangement joins TRBV7-9 to TRBJ2-1, with D perhaps given as TRBD1 or TRBD2 (5 bases each). The length of the CDR3 is 16 residues. Germline V CDR1 and CDR2: SEHNR, FQNEAQ (reference sequence). Deletions cut 5 bases from V and 3 bases from J, with 17 bases between. The CDR3 nucleotides read TGTGCCAGCAGCAGTTCCGGGACCTTAAACTACAATGAGCAGTTCTTC. It encodes CASSSSGTLNYNEQFF.

The chain links TRBV28 to TRBJ2-3, with 10 bases identical to TRBD1. Germline V gene data show CDR1 as MDHEN and CDR2 as SYDVKM. The V segment lost 6 bases and the J segment 5 bases; nucleotides outside the gene matches: 8. This CDR3 is built from 15 residues. CDR3 region: CASRDRGGKKDTQYF. CDR3 bases: TGTGCCAGCAGGGACAGGGGGGGAAAAAAAGATACGCAGTATTTT.